The entry below gives a single T cell receptor (beta chain) sequence along with its context. The V and J ends lost 6 bases and 9 bases, in that order; junction bases with no gene match: 8. Per the germline V gene, CDR1 is WNHNN and CDR2 is SYGVQD (reference sequence). There are 14 residues in the CDR3. The source of the sample is a study of blood T cell repertoires in COVID-19. Assay used: immunoSEQ multiplex PCR; TCRdb lists only in-frame clones, some missing. Altogether roughly 280,000 clones are present, nearly 90% being singletons, with the ten largest covering 1.9%. The sequence derives from a woman between 55 and 75 years old who had recovered from COVID-19. Sequencing was done on a sample of PBMCs or T cells enriched from blood (not recorded which). The chain has TRBV10-1 and TRBJ1-6; TRBD1 matches at 7 bases. Here the CDR3 DNA reads TGCGCCAGCAGGAGACAGGGTGGAATTTCACCCCTCCACTTT. Translating it yields CASRRQGGISPLHF.